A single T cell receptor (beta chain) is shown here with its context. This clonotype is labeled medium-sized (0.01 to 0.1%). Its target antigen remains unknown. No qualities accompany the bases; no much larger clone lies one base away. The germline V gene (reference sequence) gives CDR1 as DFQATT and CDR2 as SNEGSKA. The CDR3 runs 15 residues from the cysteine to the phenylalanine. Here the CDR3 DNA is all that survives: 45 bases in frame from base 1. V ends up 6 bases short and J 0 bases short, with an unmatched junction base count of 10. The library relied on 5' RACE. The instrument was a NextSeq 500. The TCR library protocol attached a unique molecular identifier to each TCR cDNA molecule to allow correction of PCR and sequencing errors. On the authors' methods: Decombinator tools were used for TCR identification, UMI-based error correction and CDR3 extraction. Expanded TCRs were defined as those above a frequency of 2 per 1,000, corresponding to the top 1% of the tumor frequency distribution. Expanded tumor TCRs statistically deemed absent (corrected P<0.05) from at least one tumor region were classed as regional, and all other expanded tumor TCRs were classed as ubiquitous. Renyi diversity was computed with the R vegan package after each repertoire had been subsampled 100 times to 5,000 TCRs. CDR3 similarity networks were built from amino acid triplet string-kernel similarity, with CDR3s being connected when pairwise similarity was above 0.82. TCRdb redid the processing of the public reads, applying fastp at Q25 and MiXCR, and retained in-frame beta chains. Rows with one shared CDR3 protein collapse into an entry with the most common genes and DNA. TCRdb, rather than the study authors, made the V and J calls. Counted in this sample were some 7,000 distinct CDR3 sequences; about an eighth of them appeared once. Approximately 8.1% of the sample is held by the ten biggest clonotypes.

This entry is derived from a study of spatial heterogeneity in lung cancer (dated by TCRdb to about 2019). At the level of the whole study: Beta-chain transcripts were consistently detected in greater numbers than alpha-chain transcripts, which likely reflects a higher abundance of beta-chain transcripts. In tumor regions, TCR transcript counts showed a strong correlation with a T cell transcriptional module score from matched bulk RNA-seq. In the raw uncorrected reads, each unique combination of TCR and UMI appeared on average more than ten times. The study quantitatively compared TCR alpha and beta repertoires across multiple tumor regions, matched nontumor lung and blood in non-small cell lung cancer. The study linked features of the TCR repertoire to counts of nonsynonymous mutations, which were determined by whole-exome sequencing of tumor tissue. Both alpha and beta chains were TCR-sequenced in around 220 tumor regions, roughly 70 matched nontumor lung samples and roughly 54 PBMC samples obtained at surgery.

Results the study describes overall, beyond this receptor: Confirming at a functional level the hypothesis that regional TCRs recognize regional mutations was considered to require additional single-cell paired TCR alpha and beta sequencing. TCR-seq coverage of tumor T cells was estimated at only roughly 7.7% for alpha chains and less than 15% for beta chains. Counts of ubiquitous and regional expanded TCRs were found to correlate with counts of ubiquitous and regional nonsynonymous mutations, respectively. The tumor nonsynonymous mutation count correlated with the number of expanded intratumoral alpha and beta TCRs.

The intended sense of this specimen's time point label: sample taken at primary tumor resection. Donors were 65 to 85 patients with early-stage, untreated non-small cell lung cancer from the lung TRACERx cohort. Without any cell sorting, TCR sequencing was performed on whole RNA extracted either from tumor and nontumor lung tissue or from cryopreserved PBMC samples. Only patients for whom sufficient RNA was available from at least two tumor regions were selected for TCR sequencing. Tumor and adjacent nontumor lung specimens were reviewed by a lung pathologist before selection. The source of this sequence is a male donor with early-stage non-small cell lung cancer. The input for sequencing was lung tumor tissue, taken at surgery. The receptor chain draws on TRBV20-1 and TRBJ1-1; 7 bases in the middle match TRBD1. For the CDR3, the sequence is CSATGARVLNTEAFF. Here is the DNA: TGCAGTGCCACAGGGGCCCGCGTACTGAACACTGAAGCTTTCTTT.